This TCR beta chain was identified in a study of T cell clonotyping in hematopoietic cell transplantation. Whole-study results and caveats: Cells were unsorted, so CD4 and CD8 contributions were not separated. Graft donor and pretransplant recipient Inverse Simpson Index values predicted broader posttransplant TCR diversity.

Clones were sequenced by immunoSEQ multiplex PCR, and TCRdb holds only the in-frame ones, with some missing. Of about 36,000 clones listed, 85% to 95% are singletons. Time point meaning: recipient sample about 28 days before transplant, after cytoreduction. Blood collection times were about day -28 and days 30, 100, 180 posttransplant. Remarks on this clone: Its antigen is not identified.

With V trimmed by 1 base and J by 4 bases, 9 bases remained unmatched. Per the germline V gene, CDR1 is SGHVS and CDR2 is FNYEAQ. The length of the CDR3 is 16 residues. This specimen was peripheral blood mononuclear cells, taken before stem cell transplant. This chain uses TRBV7-6 with TRBJ2-5, with 7 bases identical to TRBD1. The origin of this receptor is a man aged 40-49 years with chronic myeloid leukemia. Some clones in this sample may be carry-over from other donors' samples. Here the CDR3 reads CASSLDLTGVAETQYF. The CDR3 DNA reads TGTGCCAGCAGCTTAGACCTCACAGGGGTTGCAGAGACCCAGTACTTC.